This T cell receptor (beta chain) was captured in a study of beta chain features in type 1 diabetes. All of the isolated RNA was reverse transcribed, so expressed TCRB transcripts were sequenced. An average approximately 3.3 million reads came from naive, central memory and regulatory T cell samples. Method: immunoSEQ multiplex PCR; TCRdb's copy keeps in-frame clones and lacks some. The sample yields 860,000 or so clones, under 20% seen once. Germline CDR1 and CDR2: SGHAT and FQNNGV. CDR3 length equals 14 residues. The V gene lost 4 bases and the J gene lost 0 bases, with 8 bases spanning the gap. Study-wide results and caveats: Across all four CD4+ subsets, people with type 1 diabetes showed modestly shorter TCRB CDR3s. Here, the possible influence of HLA type (on TCRB rearrangement) remained unresolved.

This clone was observed a handful of times. The target antigen is unknown. The source of this sequence is a woman aged 18-30 years in good health. This chain links TRBV11-2 with TRBJ2-3; D ambiguous. The specimen sequenced was naive CD4+ T cells from blood. Written as DNA, the CDR3 is TGTGCCAGCAGCTCAACAGCTAGCACAGATACGCAGTATTTT. It yields the protein CASSSTASTDTQYF.